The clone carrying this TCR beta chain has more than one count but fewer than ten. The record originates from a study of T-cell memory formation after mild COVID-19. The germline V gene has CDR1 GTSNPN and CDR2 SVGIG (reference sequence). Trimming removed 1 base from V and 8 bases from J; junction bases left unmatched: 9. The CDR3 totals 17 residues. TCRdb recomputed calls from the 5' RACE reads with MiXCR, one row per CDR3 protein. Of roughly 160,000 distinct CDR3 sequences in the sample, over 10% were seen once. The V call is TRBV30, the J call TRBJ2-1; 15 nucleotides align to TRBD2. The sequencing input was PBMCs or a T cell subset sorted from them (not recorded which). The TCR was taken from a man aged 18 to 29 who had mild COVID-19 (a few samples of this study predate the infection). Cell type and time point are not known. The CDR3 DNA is TGTGCCTGGAGTGCAACCTGGACTAGCGGGGGGGTGGATGAGCAGTTCTTC. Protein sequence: CAWSATWTSGGVDEQFF.